The 8 T cell receptor beta chains listed next were all sequenced from one sample in a study of blood T cell repertoires in COVID-19. The data were produced by immunoSEQ multiplex PCR, yet TCRdb's version contains in-frame clones alone and is incomplete. The table shows 200,000 to 300,000 clones, with roughly four fifths occurring only once. Sequencing was done on a sample of peripheral blood. Receptor source: a woman over 75 with COVID-19, enrolled during active disease.

The chain uses TRBV5-1 and TRBJ2-7; 7 bases match TRBD1. Germline V gene sequence: CDR1 SGHRS, CDR2 YFSETQ. The CDR3 length is 15 residues. The junction had 6 bases not matched to a gene; V was cut back by 0 bases and J by 3 bases. The CDR3 bases are TGCGCCAGCAGCTTGGTTCCAGGGGGAAGCTACGAGCAGTACTTC. Translated: CASSLVPGGSYEQYF.

The chain has TRBV4-1 and TRBJ1-6; D is ambiguous. The V end lost 1 base, the J end lost 7 bases, and 11 bases lay between the germline ends. This CDR3 has 15 residues. CDR1 and CDR2 (germline): MGHRA, YSYEKL. The DNA for the CDR3 is TGCGCCAGCAGCCAAGGCGAAAGAGGGAATTCACCCCTCCACTTT. Residues: CASSQGERGNSPLHF.

V usage is TRBV5-1 and J usage is TRBJ2-5; 9 bases align to TRBD2. This CDR3 comprises 15 residues. V lost 4 bases and J lost 5; bases outside the gene matches: 9. From germline, CDR1 is SGHRS and CDR2 YFSETQ. CDR3 in DNA: TGCGCCAGCAGCCCGGGAGGCAGCGGGGGGGAGACCCAGTACTTC. It encodes CASSPGGSGGETQYF.

The gene calls are TRBV2 and TRBJ2-7; 11 nucleotides line up with TRBD2. This CDR3 region has 17 residues. Germline CDR1 and CDR2: SNHLY and FYNNEI. The V and J ends lost 6 bases and 0 bases, in that order; junction bases with no gene match: 10. CDR3 nucleotide sequence: TGTGCCAGCAGCCCCGGACTAGCGGGTCCAGGCTCCTACGAGCAGTACTTC. Translated, it gives CASSPGLAGPGSYEQYF.

J is TRBJ2-3 and V is TRBV29-1; the match to TRBD2 covers 9 bases. The germline V gene has CDR1 SQVTM and CDR2 ANQGSEA. The CDR3 sequence is 14 residues long. V shed 4 bases and J 3 bases; nucleotides not matched to a gene: 5. In nucleotides, the CDR3 is TGCAGCGTTGGGGGACTAGCCGGGACAGATACGCAGTATTTT. Its protein product is CSVGGLAGTDTQYF.

The chain joins TRBV7-8 to TRBJ2-7; 7 positions agree with TRBD1. V gave up 5 bases and J gave up 7 bases; unmatched junction bases: 8. The CDR3 spans 13 residues. The germline V gene encodes CDR1 SGHVS and CDR2 FQNEAQ. This CDR3 reads CASSQPGQREQYF. For the CDR3, the DNA is TGTGCCAGCAGCCAACCGGGACAGCGGGAGCAGTACTTC.

This clone was seen more than once but under ten times. The chain has TRBV7-2 and TRBJ1-5; 9 nucleotides agree with TRBD1. The V gene end was trimmed by 1 base and the J gene end by 10 bases; junction bases not matched to a gene: 8. The germline gives CDR1 SGHTA, CDR2 FQGNSA. This CDR3 region has 15 residues. CDR3 loop: CASSLGGQGLVPQHF. Here the CDR3 DNA reads TGTGCCAGCAGCTTAGGGGGACAGGGATTAGTTCCCCAGCATTTT. The full variable domain, in which reference TRBV7-2 and TRBJ1-5 provide the parts outside the CDR3, is GAGVSQSPSNKVTEKGKDVELRCDPISGHTALYWYRQSLGQGLEFLIYFQGNSAPDKSGLPSDRFSAERTGGSVSTLTIQRTQQEDSAVYLCASSLGGQGLVPQHFGDGTRLSIL.

This rearrangement joins TRBV2 to TRBJ1-6; no clear D. CDR1 is SNHLY, CDR2 FYNNEI, per germline. Trimming cost V 6 bases and J 0 bases, with 18 bases left between them. CDR3 size: 18 residues. The CDR3 here is CASSPRRGKSSYNSPLHF. In DNA, the CDR3 is TGTGCCAGCAGCCCCAGACGGGGAAAGAGCTCCTATAATTCACCCCTCCACTTT.